Listed here is a single TCR beta chain. The antigen is undetermined. This sample was included in a study of blood T cells in healthy people across ages. Study observations and caveats: Estimates of total diversity, which came from one million sequenced T cells, were considered to be underestimates. Long-lived donors had more naive CD4+ cells and higher diversity than aged donors.

Alongside a J-beta primer mix, a sample-barcoded 5' primer served in a second PCR lasting about 7 to 12 cycles. Each of the samples gave a minimum of 3 million paired-end reads that contained CDR3. TCRdb reanalysed the 5' RACE reads using MiXCR and keeps one entry per CDR3 protein. The data show 800,000 to 950,000 distinct CDR3 sequences, 40% to 60% seen once. The CDR3 covers 16 residues. Trimming left V 5 bases short and J 0 bases short, with 14 bases between. Each sample used at least 6 million PBMCs. The clonotype was recovered from a man aged 30 to 39 in good health. The sequencing sample was made of blood. This sequence joins TRBV12-3 or TRBV12-4 and TRBJ2-1; either TRBD1 or TRBD2 may supply D (6 bases each). The CDR3 region has the DNA TGTGCCAGCAGTCCCGCGTGGGGGGCCTCCTACAATGAGCAGTTCTTC. Translating it yields CASSPAWGASYNEQFF.